This T cell receptor (beta chain) was sequenced for a study of T cell responses to AZD1222 COVID-19 vaccine. Study outcomes and limitations: Only after the peak T cell response were repertoires sampled.

Concerning this clone: The antigen remains undetermined.

Profiling relied on immunoSEQ multiplex PCR, and the TCRdb table lists in-frame clones only, not all of them. The top ten hold 4% to 5.5% of the sample, which has 100,000 to 150,000 clones, less than 95% seen once. The CDR3 sequence is 14 residues long. Germline lookup yields CDR1 LGHNA and CDR2 YSLEER. The ends lost 2 bases at V and 9 bases at J; junction bases unmatched: 6. Material: peripheral blood, obtained on day 0 of MenACWY control vaccination. This clonotype was sampled from an adult in good health. V usage is TRBV4-3 and J usage is TRBJ2-1; 8 nucleotides align to TRBD2. The CDR3 coding sequence is TGCGCCAGCAGCCAACTTAGCGGGGTTGGTGAGCAGTTCTTC. It specifies CASSQLSGVGEQFF.